The T cell receptor beta chain under discussion was sequenced for a study of blood T cell repertoires in COVID-19. Study in general: COVID-19 samples collected from the United States, Italy and Spain covered acute and convalescent phases.

Only one count was recorded for this clone. CDR1 is SGHVS, CDR2 FNYEAQ, per germline. Trimming removed 5 bases from V and 2 bases from J; junction bases left unmatched: 13. The CDR3 runs 18 residues. TCRdb's copy holds only in-frame clones and misses some; the assay was immunoSEQ multiplex PCR. The repertoire consists of about 210,000 clones, with 70% to 90% occurring once and the leading ten covering 7.6%. The TCR was taken from a woman aged 50 to 60 with active or convalescent COVID-19. This chain connects TRBV7-6 to TRBJ2-3; 10 bases fit TRBD2. Source material: peripheral blood. The CDR3 nucleotides read TGTGCCAGCAGCCCCTACTTAGCGGGAGGCCCAACCACAGATACGCAGTATTTT. Protein sequence: CASSPYLAGGPTTDTQYF.